The rows below give T cell receptor beta chains drawn from one sample of a study of T cells in Graves' hyperthyroidism and ophthalmopathy. TCRdb redid the calling of the multiplex PCR reads with MiXCR, one entry per CDR3 protein. Here the sample spans more than 550,000 distinct CDR3 sequences, around 19% being singletons. The sample was blood. The receptors here all came from a woman in her 50s with Graves' hyperthyroidism that later progressed to Graves' ophthalmopathy. Both conserved end residues are part of each CDR3. D genes are given only for firm matches. The size of a clone is reported for some rows only, either as once, few or many, or as a class for expanded clones.

CDR3 DNA,CDR3 protein,D gene,V gene,J gene,clone size
TGTGCCAGTAGTACTCCGGGACAGCGTAATTCACCCCTCCACTTT,CASSTPGQRNSPLHF,TRBD1,TRBV19,TRBJ1-6,few
TGCGCCAGCAGCTTGGAACCCGGCCTCTCTGGGGCCAACGTCCTGACTTTC,CASSLEPGLSGANVLTF,NA,TRBV5-1,TRBJ2-6,NA
TGTGCCAGCAGCTTAGGGTCTAGCGGGAGGCCTACAGATACGCAGTATTTT,CASSLGSSGRPTDTQYF,TRBD2,TRBV7-2,TRBJ2-3,NA
TGTGCCAGCAGCTCCCCGGGACAGGGGTCACCCCTCCACTTT,CASSSPGQGSPLHF,TRBD1,TRBV7-9,TRBJ1-6,NA
TGTGCCAGCAGCCTAACCGGACAGGGAGCCTATGGCTACACCTTC,CASSLTGQGAYGYTF,TRBD1,TRBV6-2/TRBV6-3,TRBJ1-2,NA
TGCAGTGCTAGGGTTGTTGCCGGGGCGAACACTGAAGCTTTCTTT,CSARVVAGANTEAFF,NA,TRBV20-1,TRBJ1-1,many
TGTGCCAGCAACCCTCCCGGGACAAAGCAGGGCTACACCTTC,CASNPPGTKQGYTF,NA,TRBV25-1,TRBJ1-2,NA
TGTGCCAGCAGTCCACTGAACTCAGGCGCCAATCAGCCCCAGCATTTT,CASSPLNSGANQPQHF,NA,TRBV6-1,TRBJ1-5,NA
TGTGCCAGCAGCCCAGGGTATGACGGAATCTATGGCTACACCTTC,CASSPGYDGIYGYTF,NA,TRBV7-2,TRBJ1-2,NA
TGCGCCAGCAGCCAGACTAGCGGGGGGGGTACAGATACGCAGTATTTT,CASSQTSGGGTDTQYF,TRBD2,TRBV5-1,TRBJ2-3,few
TGTGCCAGCAGCAACGGCGACGGCGAAGAGACCCAGTACTTC,CASSNGDGEETQYF,NA,TRBV13,TRBJ2-5,many
TGTGCCATTCTGAGTGGGGAATTGGGGATCGGTTCTGAAGCTTTCTTT,CAILSGELGIGSEAFF,NA,TRBV2,TRBJ1-1,many
TGTGCCAGCAGCGGGTACAGAGATAGCACAGATACGCAGTATTTT,CASSGYRDSTDTQYF,NA,TRBV9,TRBJ2-3,few
TGTGCCAGCAGCCCGGACAGGGGATATGATGAGCAGTTCTTC,CASSPDRGYDEQFF,TRBD1,TRBV7-9,TRBJ2-1,many
TGTACCAGCACCCTCGGAACTGAAGCTTTCTTT,CTSTLGTEAFF,NA,TRBV12-3/TRBV12-4,TRBJ1-1,NA
TGCAGTGCCGATCCGGGACAGGAGTTCGATGGCTACACCTTC,CSADPGQEFDGYTF,TRBD1,TRBV20-1,TRBJ1-2,many
TGTGCCAGCAGCTTAGAGGGACTCCCAGAGACCCAGTACTTC,CASSLEGLPETQYF,NA,TRBV11-2,TRBJ2-5,many